This note documents a single TCR beta chain sequence. Its target is not known. A far larger clone is only one base removed, so a read error is likely. The sample belongs to a study of prognosis after radiotherapy for stage I lung cancer. It was by two-round multiplex PCR that TCR beta CDR3 was amplified from genomic DNA. First-round PCR employed TRBV- and TRBJ-specific primers for each gene. TCRdb redid the calling of the multiplex PCR reads with MiXCR, one entry per CDR3 protein. The data contain more than 12,000 distinct CDR3 sequences, 37% of them seen just once; the ten biggest clones take up less than 45%. This CDR3 spans 17 amino acids. Per the germline V gene, CDR1 is MRHNA and CDR2 is SNTAGT. Regarding the study as a whole: Patients with distant metastases had lower Shannon entropy after stereotactic body radiation therapy.

The specimen was PBMCs, collected before or after stereotactic body radiation therapy (not recorded which). The clonotype was recovered from a donor aged 50 or older with non-small cell lung cancer. The V gene is TRBV6-4, the J gene TRBJ2-1, with D perhaps matching TRBD2 (5 bases). The CDR3 sequence is CASSYSPGKGIYNEQFF. The CDR3 DNA is TGTGCCAGCAGTTACTCTCCCGGGAAAGGGATCTACAATGAGCAGTTCTTC.